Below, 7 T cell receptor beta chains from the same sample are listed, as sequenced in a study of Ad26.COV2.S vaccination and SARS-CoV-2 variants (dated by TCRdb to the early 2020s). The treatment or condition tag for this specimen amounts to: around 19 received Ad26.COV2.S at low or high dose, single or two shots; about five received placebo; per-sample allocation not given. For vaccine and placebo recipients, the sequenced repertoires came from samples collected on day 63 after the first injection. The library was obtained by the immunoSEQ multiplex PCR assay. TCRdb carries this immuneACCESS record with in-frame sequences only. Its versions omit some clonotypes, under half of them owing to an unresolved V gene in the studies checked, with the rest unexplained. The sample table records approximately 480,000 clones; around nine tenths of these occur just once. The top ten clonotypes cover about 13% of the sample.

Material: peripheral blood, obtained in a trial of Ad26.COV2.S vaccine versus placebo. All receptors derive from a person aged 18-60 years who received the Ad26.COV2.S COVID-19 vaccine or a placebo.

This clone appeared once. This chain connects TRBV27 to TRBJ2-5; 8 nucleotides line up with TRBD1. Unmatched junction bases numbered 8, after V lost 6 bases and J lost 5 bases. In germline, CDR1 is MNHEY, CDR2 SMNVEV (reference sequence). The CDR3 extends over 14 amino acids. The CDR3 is CASSRTGLRETQYF. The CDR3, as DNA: TGTGCCAGCAGCAGGACAGGGCTGCGTGAGACCCAGTACTTC.

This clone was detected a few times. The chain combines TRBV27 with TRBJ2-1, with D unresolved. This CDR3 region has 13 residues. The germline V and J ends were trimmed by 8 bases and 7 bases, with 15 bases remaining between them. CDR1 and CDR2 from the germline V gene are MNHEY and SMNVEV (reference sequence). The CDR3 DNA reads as TGTGCCAGCCAAGGTAGGATAAGGAATGAGCAGTTCTTC. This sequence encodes CASQGRIRNEQFF.

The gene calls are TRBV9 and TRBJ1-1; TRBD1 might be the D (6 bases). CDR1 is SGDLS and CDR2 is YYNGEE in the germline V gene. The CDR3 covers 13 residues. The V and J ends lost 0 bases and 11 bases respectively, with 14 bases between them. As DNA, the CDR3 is TGTGCCAGCAGCGTAGCGGGGGCCGGTCGGGCTTTCTTT. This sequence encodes CASSVAGAGRAFF.

The CDR3 DNA sequence: TGTGCCAGCAGCCTCAGACAGGGGAATACGCAGTATTTT. It codes for CASSLRQGNTQYF. The chain joins TRBV7-2 to TRBJ2-3, with TRBD1 identical over 8 bases. The CDR3 runs to 13 residues. Germline-derived CDR1 and CDR2 are SGHTA and FQGNSA. V shed 5 bases, J shed 7 bases, and the junction held 5 bases outside the gene matches.

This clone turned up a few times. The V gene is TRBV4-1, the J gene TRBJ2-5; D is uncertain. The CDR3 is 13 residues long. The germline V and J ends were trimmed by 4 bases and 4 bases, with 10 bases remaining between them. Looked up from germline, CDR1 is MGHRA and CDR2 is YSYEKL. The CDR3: CASSPLLGETQYF. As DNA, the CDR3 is TGCGCCAGCAGCCCTCTCCTTGGAGAGACCCAGTACTTC.

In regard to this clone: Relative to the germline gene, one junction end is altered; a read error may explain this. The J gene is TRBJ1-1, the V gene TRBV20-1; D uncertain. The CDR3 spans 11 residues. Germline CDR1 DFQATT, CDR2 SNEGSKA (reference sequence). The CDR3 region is CSAMAGRAATF. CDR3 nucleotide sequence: TGCAGTGCTATGGCCGGGCGGGCCGCCACTTTT.

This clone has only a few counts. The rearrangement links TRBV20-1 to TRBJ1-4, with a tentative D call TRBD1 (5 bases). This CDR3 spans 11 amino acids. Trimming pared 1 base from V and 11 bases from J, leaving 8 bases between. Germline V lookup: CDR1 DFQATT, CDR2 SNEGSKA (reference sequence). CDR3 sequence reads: CSARVEGKLFF. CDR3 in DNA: TGCAGTGCTAGAGTTGAGGGGAAACTGTTTTTT.